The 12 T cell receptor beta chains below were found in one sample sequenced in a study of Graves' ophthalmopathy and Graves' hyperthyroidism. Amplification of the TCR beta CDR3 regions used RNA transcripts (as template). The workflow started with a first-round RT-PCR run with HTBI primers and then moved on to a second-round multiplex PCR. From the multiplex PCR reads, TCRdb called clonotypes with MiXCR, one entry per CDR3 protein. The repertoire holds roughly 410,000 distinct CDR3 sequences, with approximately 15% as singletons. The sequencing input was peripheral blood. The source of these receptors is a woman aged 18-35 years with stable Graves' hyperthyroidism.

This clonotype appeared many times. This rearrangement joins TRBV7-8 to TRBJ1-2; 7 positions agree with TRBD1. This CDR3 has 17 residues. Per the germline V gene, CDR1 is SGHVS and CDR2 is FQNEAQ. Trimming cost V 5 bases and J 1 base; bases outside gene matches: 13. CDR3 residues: CASSPSSGTVDNYGYTF. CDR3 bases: TGTGCCAGCAGCCCGAGTTCCGGGACAGTCGATAACTATGGCTACACCTTC.

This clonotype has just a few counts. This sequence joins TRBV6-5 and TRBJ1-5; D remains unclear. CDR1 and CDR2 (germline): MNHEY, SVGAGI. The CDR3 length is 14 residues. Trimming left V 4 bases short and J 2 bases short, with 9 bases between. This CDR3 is CASSFGKGNQPQHF. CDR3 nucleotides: TGTGCCAGCAGTTTTGGGAAGGGCAATCAGCCCCAGCATTTT.

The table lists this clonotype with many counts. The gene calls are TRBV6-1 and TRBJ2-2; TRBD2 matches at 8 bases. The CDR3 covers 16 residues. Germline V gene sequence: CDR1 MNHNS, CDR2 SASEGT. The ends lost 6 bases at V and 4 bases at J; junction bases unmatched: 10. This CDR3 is CASRIGRRGATGELFF. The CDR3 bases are TGTGCCAGCAGAATAGGACGGCGGGGGGCCACCGGGGAGCTGTTTTTT.

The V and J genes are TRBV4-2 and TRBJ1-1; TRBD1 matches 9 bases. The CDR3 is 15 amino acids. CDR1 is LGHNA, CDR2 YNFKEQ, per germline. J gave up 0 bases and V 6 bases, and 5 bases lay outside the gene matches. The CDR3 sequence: CASRKWDRVNTEAFF. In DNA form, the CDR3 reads TGTGCCAGCAGGAAATGGGACAGGGTGAACACTGAAGCTTTCTTT.

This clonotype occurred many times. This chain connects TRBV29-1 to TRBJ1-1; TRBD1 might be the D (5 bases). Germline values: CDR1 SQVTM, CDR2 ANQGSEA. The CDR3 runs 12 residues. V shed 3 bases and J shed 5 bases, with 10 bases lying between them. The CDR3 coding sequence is TGCAGCGTTGACAGGGAAGGAACTGAAGCTTTCTTT. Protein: CSVDREGTEAFF.

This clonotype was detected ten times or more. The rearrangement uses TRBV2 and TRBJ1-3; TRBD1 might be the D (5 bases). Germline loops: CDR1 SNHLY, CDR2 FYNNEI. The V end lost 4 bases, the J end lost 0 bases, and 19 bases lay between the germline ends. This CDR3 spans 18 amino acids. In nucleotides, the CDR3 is TGTGCCAGCAGTGCCGAGGGGCCAGACTTGTACTCTGGAAACACCATATATTTT. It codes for CASSAEGPDLYSGNTIYF.

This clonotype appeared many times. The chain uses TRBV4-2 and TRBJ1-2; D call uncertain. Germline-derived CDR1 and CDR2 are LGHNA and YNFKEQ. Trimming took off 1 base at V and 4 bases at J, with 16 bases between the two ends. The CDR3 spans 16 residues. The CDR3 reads CASSQGIQPNFYGYTF. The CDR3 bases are TGTGCCAGCAGCCAAGGAATACAGCCCAATTTCTATGGCTACACCTTC.

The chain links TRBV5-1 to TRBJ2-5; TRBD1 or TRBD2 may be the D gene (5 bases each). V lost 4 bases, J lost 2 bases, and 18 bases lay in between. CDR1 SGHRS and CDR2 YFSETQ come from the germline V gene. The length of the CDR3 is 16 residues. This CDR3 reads CASSAQPGRGQETQYF. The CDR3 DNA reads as TGCGCCAGCAGCGCGCAGCCGGGACGTGGACAAGAGACCCAGTACTTC.

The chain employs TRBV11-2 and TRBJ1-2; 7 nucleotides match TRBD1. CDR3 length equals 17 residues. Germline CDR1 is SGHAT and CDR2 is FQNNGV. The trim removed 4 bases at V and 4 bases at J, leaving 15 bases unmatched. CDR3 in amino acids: CASSSVISNRGLYGYTF. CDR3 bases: TGTGCCAGCAGCTCCGTAATATCCAACAGGGGACTCTATGGCTACACCTTC. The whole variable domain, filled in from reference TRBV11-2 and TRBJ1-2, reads EAGVAQSPRYKIIEKRQSVAFWCNPISGHATLYWYQQILGQGPKLLIQFQNNGVVDDSQLPKDRFSAERLKGVDSTLKIQPAKLEDSAVYLCASSSVISNRGLYGYTFGSGTRLTVV.

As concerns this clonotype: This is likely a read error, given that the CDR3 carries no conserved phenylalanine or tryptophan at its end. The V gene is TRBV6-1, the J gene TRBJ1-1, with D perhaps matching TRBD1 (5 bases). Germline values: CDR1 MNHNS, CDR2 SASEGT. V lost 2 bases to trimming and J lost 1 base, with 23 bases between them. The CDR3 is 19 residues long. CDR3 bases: TGTGCCAGCAGTGAAACTTCGCCCTTTCGCAGGGAGGGGAACACTGAAGCTTTCTCT. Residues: CASSETSPFRREGNTEAFS.

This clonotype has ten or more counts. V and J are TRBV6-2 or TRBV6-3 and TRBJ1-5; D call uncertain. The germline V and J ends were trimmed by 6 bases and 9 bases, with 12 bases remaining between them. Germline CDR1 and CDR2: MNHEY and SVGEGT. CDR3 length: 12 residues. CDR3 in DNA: TGTGCCAGCAGCCCGGCTAATTTGCCCCAGCATTTT. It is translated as CASSPANLPQHF.

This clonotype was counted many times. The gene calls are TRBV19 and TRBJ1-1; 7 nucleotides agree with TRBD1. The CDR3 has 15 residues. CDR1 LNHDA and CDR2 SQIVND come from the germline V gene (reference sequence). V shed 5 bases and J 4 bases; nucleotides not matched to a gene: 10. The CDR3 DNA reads TGTGCCAGTAGTGTCGAGGGGGCGCGAGGCACTGAAGCTTTCTTT. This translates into CASSVEGARGTEAFF.